This passage covers 9 T cell receptor beta chains from one sample sequenced in a study of shared clonotypes between healthy human individuals. Assay used: immunoSEQ multiplex PCR; TCRdb lists only in-frame clones, some missing. There are about a million clones in the sample; 60% to 85% occur only once, and about 0.89% lies in the top ten. Sequencing was carried out using memory CD4+ T cells from PBMCs. As for subset: CD45RA-negative fraction. The receptors originated from a man aged 18 to 35 in good health. Some clones in this sample may be carry-over from other donors' samples.

In this sample, this clone turned up a few times. V gene TRBV7-9 combines with J gene TRBJ2-2; 7 positions match TRBD2. The CDR3 runs to 17 residues. Losses at the gene ends were 1 base for V and 4 bases for J; bases not matched to a gene: 9. The germline CDR1 and CDR2 sequences are SEHNR and FQNEAQ (reference sequence). The CDR3 spells CASSLGWGGRSTGELFF. The DNA for the CDR3 is TGTGCCAGCAGCTTAGGTTGGGGCGGGAGATCCACCGGGGAGCTGTTTTTT.

The chain uses TRBV11-2 and TRBJ2-1, with TRBD2 matching over 10 bases. Germline CDR1 is SGHAT and CDR2 is FQNNGV. V lost 4 bases and J lost 10; bases outside the gene matches: 16. The CDR3 spans 17 residues. The CDR3 nucleotides read TGTGCCAGCAGCTCGAAGGGAGCGGGAGGGACCTGGTCGGAGCAGTTCTTC. This encodes CASSSKGAGGTWSEQFF.

This chain connects TRBV7-2 to TRBJ2-5; D is possibly TRBD2 (6 bases). The CDR3 is made up of 15 amino acids. Germline loops: CDR1 SGHTA, CDR2 FQGNSA. V lost 3 bases and J lost 0, with 11 bases in between. The CDR3 reads CASSFQWGDQETQYF. DNA for the CDR3: TGTGCCAGCAGCTTTCAATGGGGGGACCAAGAGACCCAGTACTTC.

The gene calls are TRBV11-2 and TRBJ2-3; 8 positions agree with TRBD1. The V gene end was trimmed by 1 base and the J gene end by 2 bases; junction bases not matched to a gene: 5. Germline V lookup: CDR1 SGHAT, CDR2 FQNNGV. The CDR3 length is 16 residues. The CDR3 spells CASSLGQGLYTDTQYF. The DNA of the CDR3 is TGTGCCAGCAGCTTAGGACAGGGGCTATACACAGATACGCAGTATTTT.

Here the CDR3 reads CASRLDRAGANVLTF. DNA for the CDR3: TGTGCCAGCAGGTTAGACAGGGCTGGGGCCAACGTCCTGACTTTC. V gene TRBV28 combines with J gene TRBJ2-6, with 7 bases lining up with TRBD1. V lost 6 bases, J lost 2 bases, and 4 bases stayed unmatched. This CDR3 spans 15 amino acids. CDR1 and CDR2 (germline): MDHEN, SYDVKM.

This CDR3 is CASSLGRGTQYF. The CDR3 DNA is TGTGCCAGCAGCTTAGGACGGGGTACGCAGTATTTT. V gene TRBV11-3 combines with J gene TRBJ2-3; maybe TRBD2 (5 bases). Trimming left V 1 base short and J 8 bases short, with 7 bases between. Germline V gives CDR1 SGHNT, CDR2 YENEEA. The CDR3 totals 12 residues.

The table lists this clone with many counts. The genes are TRBV6-6 and TRBJ2-7; 8 nucleotides align to TRBD1. The V gene end was trimmed by 8 bases and the J gene end by 6 bases; junction bases not matched to a gene: 6. The germline gives CDR1 MNHNY, CDR2 SVGAGI (reference sequence). The CDR3 loop spans 12 amino acids. The CDR3 sequence is CASGTQGAEQYF. For the CDR3, the DNA is TGTGCCAGCGGAACTCAGGGGGCCGAGCAGTACTTC.

This chain joins TRBV7-9 and TRBJ1-2; no reliable D call. This CDR3 has 12 amino acids. Between the trimmed V and J ends, which lost 10 bases and 4 bases, there was a span of 13 bases. Germline-derived CDR1 and CDR2 are SEHNR and FQNEAQ (reference sequence). The CDR3 protein is CATSPAGYGYTF. Here the CDR3 DNA reads TGTGCCACCAGTCCTGCGGGCTATGGCTACACCTTC.

The V call is TRBV4-2, the J call TRBJ2-7; 11 bases match TRBD2. Per germline, CDR1 LGHNA and CDR2 YNFKEQ. V shed 1 base and J 0 bases; nucleotides not matched to a gene: 5. The CDR3 sequence is 17 residues long. The CDR3 sequence is CASSQVIAGGPSYEQYF. The CDR3 DNA follows: TGTGCCAGCAGCCAAGTAATAGCGGGAGGGCCCTCCTACGAGCAGTACTTC.